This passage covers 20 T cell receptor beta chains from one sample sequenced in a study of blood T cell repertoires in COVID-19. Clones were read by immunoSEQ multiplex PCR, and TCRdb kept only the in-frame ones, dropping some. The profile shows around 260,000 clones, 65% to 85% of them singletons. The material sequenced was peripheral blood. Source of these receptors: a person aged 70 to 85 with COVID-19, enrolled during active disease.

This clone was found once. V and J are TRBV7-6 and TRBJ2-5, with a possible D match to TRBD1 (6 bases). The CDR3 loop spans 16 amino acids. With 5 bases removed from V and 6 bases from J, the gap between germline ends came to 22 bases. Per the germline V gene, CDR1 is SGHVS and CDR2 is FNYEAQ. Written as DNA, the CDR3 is TGTGCCAGCAGCCTACTGGGCAGCCAAGGGGGAAAGACCCAGTACTTC. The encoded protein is CASSLLGSQGGKTQYF.

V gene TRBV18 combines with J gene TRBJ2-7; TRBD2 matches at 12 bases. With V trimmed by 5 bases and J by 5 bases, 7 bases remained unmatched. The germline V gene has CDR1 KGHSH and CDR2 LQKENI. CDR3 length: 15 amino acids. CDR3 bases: TGTGCCAGCTCATCTAGCGGGGGGGTGACGAACGAGCAGTACTTC. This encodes CASSSSGGVTNEQYF.

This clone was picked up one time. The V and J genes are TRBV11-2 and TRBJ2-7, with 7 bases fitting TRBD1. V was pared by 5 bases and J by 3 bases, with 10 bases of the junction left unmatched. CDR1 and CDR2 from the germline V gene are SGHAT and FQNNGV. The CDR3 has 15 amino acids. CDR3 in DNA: TGTGCCAGCAGCCCCCCCGGTTGGGACAGCTACGAGCAGTACTTC. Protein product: CASSPPGWDSYEQYF. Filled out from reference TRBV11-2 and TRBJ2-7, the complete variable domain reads EAGVAQSPRYKIIEKRQSVAFWCNPISGHATLYWYQQILGQGPKLLIQFQNNGVVDDSQLPKDRFSAERLKGVDSTLKIQPAKLEDSAVYLCASSPPGWDSYEQYFGPGTRLTVT.

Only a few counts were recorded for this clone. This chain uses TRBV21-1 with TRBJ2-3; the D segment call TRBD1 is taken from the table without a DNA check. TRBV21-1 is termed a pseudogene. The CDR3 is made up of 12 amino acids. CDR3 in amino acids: CASSKNRGTQYF. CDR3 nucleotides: TGTGCCAGCAGCAAAAACAGGGGTACGCAGTATTTT.

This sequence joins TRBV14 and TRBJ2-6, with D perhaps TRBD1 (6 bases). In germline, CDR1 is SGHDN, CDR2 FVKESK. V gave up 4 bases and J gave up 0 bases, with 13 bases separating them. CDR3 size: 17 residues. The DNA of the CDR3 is TGTGCCAGCAGCCGGACCAAGGGGGTCTCTGGGGCCAACGTCCTGACTTTC. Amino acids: CASSRTKGVSGANVLTF.

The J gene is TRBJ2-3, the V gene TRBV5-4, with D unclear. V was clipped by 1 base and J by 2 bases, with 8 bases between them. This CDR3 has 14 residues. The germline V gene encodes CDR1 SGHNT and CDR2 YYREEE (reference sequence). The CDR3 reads CASSLYLDTDTQYF. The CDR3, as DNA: TGTGCCAGCAGCTTGTACCTAGACACAGATACGCAGTATTTT.

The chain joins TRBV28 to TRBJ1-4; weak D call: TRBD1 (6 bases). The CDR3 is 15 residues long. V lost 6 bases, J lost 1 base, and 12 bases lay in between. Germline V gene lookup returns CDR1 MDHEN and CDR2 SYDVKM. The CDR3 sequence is CASRPPQGTNEKLFF. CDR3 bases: TGTGCCAGCAGACCCCCACAGGGAACTAATGAAAAACTGTTTTTT.

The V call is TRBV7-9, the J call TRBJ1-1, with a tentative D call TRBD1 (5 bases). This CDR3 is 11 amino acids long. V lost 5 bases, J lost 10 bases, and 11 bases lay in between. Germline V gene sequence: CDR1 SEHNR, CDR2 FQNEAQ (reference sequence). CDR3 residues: CASSPAGGAFF. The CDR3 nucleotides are TGTGCCAGCAGCCCCGCGGGGGGAGCTTTCTTT.

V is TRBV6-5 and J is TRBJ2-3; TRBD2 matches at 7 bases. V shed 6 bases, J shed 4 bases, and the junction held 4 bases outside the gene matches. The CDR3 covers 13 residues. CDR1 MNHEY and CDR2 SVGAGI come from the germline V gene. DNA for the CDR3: TGTGCCAGCAGGGTCGGGGGGTCAGATACGCAGTATTTT. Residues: CASRVGGSDTQYF.

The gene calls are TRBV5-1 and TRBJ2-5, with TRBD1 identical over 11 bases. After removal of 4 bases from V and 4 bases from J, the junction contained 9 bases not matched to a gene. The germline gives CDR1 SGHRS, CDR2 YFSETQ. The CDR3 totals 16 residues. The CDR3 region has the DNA TGCGCCAGCAGCAGAAGGACAGGGGGCGCGGGAGAGACCCAGTACTTC. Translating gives CASSRRTGGAGETQYF.

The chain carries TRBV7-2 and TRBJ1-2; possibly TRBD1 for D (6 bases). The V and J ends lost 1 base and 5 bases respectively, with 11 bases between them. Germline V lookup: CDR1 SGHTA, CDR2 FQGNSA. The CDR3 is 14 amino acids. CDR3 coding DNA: TGTGCCAGCAGCTTAGAACAGGGAATATATGGCTACACCTTC. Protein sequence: CASSLEQGIYGYTF.

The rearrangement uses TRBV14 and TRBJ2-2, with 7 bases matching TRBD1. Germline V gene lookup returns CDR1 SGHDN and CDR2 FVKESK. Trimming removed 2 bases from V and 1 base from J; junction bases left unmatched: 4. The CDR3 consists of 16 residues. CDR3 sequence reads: CASSQSRTGNTGELFF. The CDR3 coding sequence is TGTGCCAGCAGCCAATCTCGGACAGGGAACACCGGGGAGCTGTTTTTT.

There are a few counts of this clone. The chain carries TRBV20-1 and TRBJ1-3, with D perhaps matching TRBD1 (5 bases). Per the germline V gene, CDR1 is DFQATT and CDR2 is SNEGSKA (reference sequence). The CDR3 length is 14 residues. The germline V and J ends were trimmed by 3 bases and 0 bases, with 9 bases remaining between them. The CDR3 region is CSASRDSSGNTIYF. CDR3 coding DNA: TGCAGTGCTAGTCGAGACAGCTCTGGAAACACCATATATTTT.

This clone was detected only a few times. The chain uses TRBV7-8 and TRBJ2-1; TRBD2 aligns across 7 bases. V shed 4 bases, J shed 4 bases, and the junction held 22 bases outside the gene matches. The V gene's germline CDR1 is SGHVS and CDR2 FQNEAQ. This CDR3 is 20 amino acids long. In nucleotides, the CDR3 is TGTGCCAGCAGCTCCTCGGGAGGACTGTCCACCTCTCTCCTGTACAATGAGCAGTTCTTC. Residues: CASSSSGGLSTSLLYNEQFF.

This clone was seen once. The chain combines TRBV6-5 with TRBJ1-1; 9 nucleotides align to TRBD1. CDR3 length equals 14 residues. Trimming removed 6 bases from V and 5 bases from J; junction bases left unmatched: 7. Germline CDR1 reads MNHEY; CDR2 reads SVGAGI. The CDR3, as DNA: TGTGCCAGCAGGAGAACAGGGGGCAGGACTGAAGCTTTCTTT. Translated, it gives CASRRTGGRTEAFF.

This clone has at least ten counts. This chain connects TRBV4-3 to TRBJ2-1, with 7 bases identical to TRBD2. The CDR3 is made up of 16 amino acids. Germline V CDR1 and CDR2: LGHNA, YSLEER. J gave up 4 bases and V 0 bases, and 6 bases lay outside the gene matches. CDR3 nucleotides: TGCGCCAGCAGCCAAGATCAGCCGGGAGGTTACAATGAGCAGTTCTTC. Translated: CASSQDQPGGYNEQFF.

The CDR3: CASRGPGDGYGYTF. In DNA form, the CDR3 reads TGTGCCAGCAGGGGACCAGGGGATGGCTATGGCTACACCTTC. This chain connects TRBV2 to TRBJ1-2; perhaps TRBD1 as D (6 bases). The CDR3 totals 14 residues. V was pared by 6 bases and J by 4 bases, with 15 bases between. The germline CDR1 and CDR2 sequences are SNHLY and FYNNEI.

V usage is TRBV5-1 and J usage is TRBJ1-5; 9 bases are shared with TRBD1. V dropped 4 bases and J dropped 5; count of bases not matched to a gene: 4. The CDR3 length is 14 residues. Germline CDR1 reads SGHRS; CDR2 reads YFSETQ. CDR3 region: CASSPGTGHQPQHF. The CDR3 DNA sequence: TGCGCCAGCAGCCCCGGGACAGGGCATCAGCCCCAGCATTTT.

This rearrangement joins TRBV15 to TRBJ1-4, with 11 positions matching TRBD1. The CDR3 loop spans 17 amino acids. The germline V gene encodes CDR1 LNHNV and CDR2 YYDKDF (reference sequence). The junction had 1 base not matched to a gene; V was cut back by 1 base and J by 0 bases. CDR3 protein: CATSRGGQGATNEKLFF. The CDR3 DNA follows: TGTGCCACCAGCAGAGGGGGACAGGGGGCAACTAATGAAAAACTGTTTTTT. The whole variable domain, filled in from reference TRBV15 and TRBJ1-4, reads DAMVIQNPRYQVTQFGKPVTLSCSQTLNHNVMYWYQQKSSQAPKLLFHYYDKDFNNEADTPDNFQSRRPNTSFCFLDIRSPGLGDTAMYLCATSRGGQGATNEKLFFGSGTQLSVL.

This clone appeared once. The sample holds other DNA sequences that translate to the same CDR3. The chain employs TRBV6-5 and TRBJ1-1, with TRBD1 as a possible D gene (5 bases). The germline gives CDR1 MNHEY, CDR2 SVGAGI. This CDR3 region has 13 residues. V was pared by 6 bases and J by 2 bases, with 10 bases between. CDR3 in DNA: TGTGCCAGCAGGATGACAGTCAACACTGAAGCTTTCTTT. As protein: CASRMTVNTEAFF.